These T cell receptor beta chains were read from a single sample in a study of CD8+CD57+ T cells in acquired aplastic anemia. Each CDR3 protein is one row after TCRdb ran MiXCR on the reads. The sample consists of 89,000 or so distinct CDR3 sequences, 65% to 70% of them appearing once. Specimen: sorted CD4+, CD8+, or CD8+CD57+ T cells (not recorded which) from PBMCs. The receptors were sampled from a human donor with aplastic anemia. The CDR3 runs from the conserved cysteine through the conserved F or W. The order of the fields is CDR3 DNA, CDR3 protein, clone size, D gene, CDR3 length, V gene, J gene. A D gene is named only where the DNA matches it firmly. The size entry is marked missing in some rows and otherwise reads once, few, many or a size class.

CDR3 DNA: TGCAGTGCTAGAGATCTCCAGACCCAGTACTTC; CDR3 protein: CSARDLQTQYF; clone size: -; D gene: -; CDR3 length: 11; V gene: TRBV20-1; J gene: TRBJ2-5
CDR3 DNA: TGTGCCAGCAGTGCCATAGCGGGAACTCGCACAGATACGCAGTATTTT; CDR3 protein: CASSAIAGTRTDTQYF; clone size: few; D gene: TRBD2; CDR3 length: 16; V gene: TRBV2; J gene: TRBJ2-3
CDR3 DNA: TGCGCCAGCAGCTTGGAAGGGGGCCTCACTGAAGCTTTCTTT; CDR3 protein: CASSLEGGLTEAFF; clone size: many; D gene: TRBD1; CDR3 length: 14; V gene: TRBV5-1; J gene: TRBJ1-1
CDR3 DNA: TGTGCCAGCAGCTTAAGTAGGGATGAGCAGTTCTTC; CDR3 protein: CASSLSRDEQFF; clone size: -; D gene: -; CDR3 length: 12; V gene: TRBV7-8; J gene: TRBJ2-1
CDR3 DNA: TGTGCCAGTAGTTCAGGGACAGGGGTCGAACAGCCCCAGCATTTT; CDR3 protein: CASSSGTGVEQPQHF; clone size: -; D gene: TRBD1; CDR3 length: 15; V gene: TRBV19; J gene: TRBJ1-5
CDR3 DNA: TGCAGTGCTAGAGATCCTTCCAGGTGGGAGCTGTTTTTT; CDR3 protein: CSARDPSRWELFF; clone size: few; D gene: -; CDR3 length: 13; V gene: TRBV20-1; J gene: TRBJ2-2
CDR3 DNA: TGTGCCAGCAACGACTACAGGGGGAAGGAGACCCAGTACTTC; CDR3 protein: CASNDYRGKETQYF; clone size: -; D gene: TRBD1; CDR3 length: 14; V gene: TRBV6-2/TRBV6-3; J gene: TRBJ2-5
CDR3 DNA: TGTGCCAGCAGTGGGACAGGGGATCTGAGCACAGATACGCAGTATTTT; CDR3 protein: CASSGTGDLSTDTQYF; clone size: -; D gene: TRBD1; CDR3 length: 16; V gene: TRBV2; J gene: TRBJ2-3
CDR3 DNA: TGCAGTCCGCTGCTAACTAGCGGACAAGAAGCGCCAGATACGCAGTATTTT; CDR3 protein: CSPLLTSGQEAPDTQYF; clone size: few; D gene: TRBD2; CDR3 length: 17; V gene: TRBV20-1; J gene: TRBJ2-3
CDR3 DNA: TGTGCCAGCACCCGACTAGCGGGGGGCAATGAGCAGTTCTTC; CDR3 protein: CASTRLAGGNEQFF; clone size: -; D gene: TRBD2; CDR3 length: 14; V gene: TRBV2; J gene: TRBJ2-1
CDR3 DNA: TGTGCCAGCAGCTTAGGTATTGGCTACGAGCAGTACTTC; CDR3 protein: CASSLGIGYEQYF; clone size: -; D gene: -; CDR3 length: 13; V gene: TRBV7-6; J gene: TRBJ2-7
CDR3 DNA: TGCAGCGTTGTGGGGGGACAGGGCCTTGAGAGCTATGGCTACACCTTC; CDR3 protein: CSVVGGQGLESYGYTF; clone size: -; D gene: TRBD1; CDR3 length: 16; V gene: TRBV29-1; J gene: TRBJ1-2
CDR3 DNA: TGTGCCAGCAGTGAAGAGGATGGGTATCAAGAGACCCAGTACTTC; CDR3 protein: CASSEEDGYQETQYF; clone size: -; D gene: -; CDR3 length: 15; V gene: TRBV2; J gene: TRBJ2-5
CDR3 DNA: TGCGCCAGCAGCCGGGCAGGCGAAGAGACCCAGTACTTC; CDR3 protein: CASSRAGEETQYF; clone size: -; D gene: -; CDR3 length: 13; V gene: TRBV10-1; J gene: TRBJ2-5
CDR3 DNA: TGCGCCAGCAGGCGTTCCACTTTGACTGAAGCTTTCTTT; CDR3 protein: CASRRSTLTEAFF; clone size: few; D gene: -; CDR3 length: 13; V gene: TRBV5-1; J gene: TRBJ1-1
CDR3 DNA: TGTGCCAGCAGCTTGACAGGGGCTACCTACGAGCAGTACTTC; CDR3 protein: CASSLTGATYEQYF; clone size: -; D gene: TRBD1; CDR3 length: 14; V gene: TRBV7-2; J gene: TRBJ2-7
CDR3 DNA: TGCAGCGTTGGGATACTAGGCACCGGGGAGCTGTTTTTT; CDR3 protein: CSVGILGTGELFF; clone size: -; D gene: -; CDR3 length: 13; V gene: TRBV29-1; J gene: TRBJ2-2
CDR3 DNA: TGTGCCAGCAGTGAACAGGTTTCCTACGAGCAGTACTTC; CDR3 protein: CASSEQVSYEQYF; clone size: -; D gene: -; CDR3 length: 13; V gene: TRBV2; J gene: TRBJ2-7
CDR3 DNA: TGTGCCAGCAGCGTCACTAGCTCCGGCGAGACCCAGTACTTC; CDR3 protein: CASSVTSSGETQYF; clone size: -; D gene: -; CDR3 length: 14; V gene: TRBV9; J gene: TRBJ2-5
CDR3 DNA: TGTGCCAGCAGCGCTATTAACACTGAAGCTTTCTTT; CDR3 protein: CASSAINTEAFF; clone size: many; D gene: -; CDR3 length: 12; V gene: TRBV9; J gene: TRBJ1-1
CDR3 DNA: TGTGCCAGCAGCTCCTCTGCCTACGAGCAGTACTTC; CDR3 protein: CASSSSAYEQYF; clone size: -; D gene: -; CDR3 length: 12; V gene: TRBV7-6; J gene: TRBJ2-7
CDR3 DNA: TGTGCCAGCAGCCCAGGGTATGACGGCAATCAGCCCCAGCATTTT; CDR3 protein: CASSPGYDGNQPQHF; clone size: few; D gene: -; CDR3 length: 15; V gene: TRBV5-5; J gene: TRBJ1-5
CDR3 DNA: TGTGCCAGCAGTGTATCAGGGAACACTGAAGCTTTCTTT; CDR3 protein: CASSVSGNTEAFF; clone size: -; D gene: -; CDR3 length: 13; V gene: TRBV2; J gene: TRBJ1-1
CDR3 DNA: TGTGCCATCAGTGAATCCCCTAAGCAGTACTTC; CDR3 protein: CAISESPKQYF; clone size: -; D gene: -; CDR3 length: 11; V gene: TRBV10-3; J gene: TRBJ2-7
CDR3 DNA: TGTGCCAGCAGCGGGGGCGCTTACACTGAAGCTTTCTTT; CDR3 protein: CASSGGAYTEAFF; clone size: many; D gene: -; CDR3 length: 13; V gene: TRBV6-5; J gene: TRBJ1-1
CDR3 DNA: TGCAGTGCTAGAAGCTTATCTAGCACAGATACGCAGTATTTT; CDR3 protein: CSARSLSSTDTQYF; clone size: -; D gene: -; CDR3 length: 14; V gene: TRBV20-1; J gene: TRBJ2-3
CDR3 DNA: TGTGCCACCAGCAGAGACCGGGGGACGGGGGATGAAAAACTGTTTTTT; CDR3 protein: CATSRDRGTGDEKLFF; clone size: medium-sized; D gene: -; CDR3 length: 16; V gene: TRBV15; J gene: TRBJ1-4
CDR3 DNA: TGTGCCAGTTTGACAGCTGATACGCAGTATTTT; CDR3 protein: CASLTADTQYF; clone size: few; D gene: -; CDR3 length: 11; V gene: TRBV19; J gene: TRBJ2-3
CDR3 DNA: TGCAGCGTTGGCAGGGAGGTCACTGAAGCTTTCTTT; CDR3 protein: CSVGREVTEAFF; clone size: -; D gene: -; CDR3 length: 12; V gene: TRBV29-1; J gene: TRBJ1-1